The 26 T cell receptor beta chains in this list originate from one sample, sequenced in a study of cytomegalovirus exposure and HLA in healthy donors. This PCR relied on a set of 60 Vbeta primers and 13 Jbeta primers. Data came from immunoSEQ multiplex PCR; TCRdb stores just in-frame clones and leaves some out. The repertoire consists of more than 140,000 clones, with under 70% occurring once and the leading ten covering approximately 2.9%. The specimen was PBMCs. Receptors were obtained from a woman aged 25 to 39 in good health and CMV-seropositive.

This clone turned up a few times. The chain recombines TRBV19 with TRBJ1-1; no reliable D call. The V and J ends lost 8 bases and 2 bases respectively, with 9 bases between them. Germline values: CDR1 LNHDA, CDR2 SQIVND (reference sequence). The CDR3 runs to 12 residues. CDR3 region: CASSPQNTEAFF. The CDR3 DNA reads TGTGCCAGTTCCCCCCAAAACACTGAAGCTTTCTTT.

V is TRBV27 and J is TRBJ1-2; D is unresolved. Germline V gives CDR1 MNHEY, CDR2 SMNVEV (reference sequence). CDR3 length: 14 amino acids. The V and J ends lost 5 bases and 9 bases respectively, with 19 bases between them. As DNA, the CDR3 is TGTGCCAGCAGTGGAACTGGAGGGTTCAGGAGCTACACCTTC. Its translation: CASSGTGGFRSYTF.

The chain recombines TRBV13 with TRBJ2-7; 10 positions match TRBD2. The CDR3 loop spans 15 amino acids. CDR1 is PRHDT, CDR2 FYEKMQ, per germline (reference sequence). The J segment lost 5 bases and the V segment lost 0 bases, leaving 4 bases of the junction unmatched. CDR3 loop: CASSLGLAGDHEQYF. CDR3 coding DNA: TGTGCCAGCAGCTTAGGCCTAGCGGGAGACCACGAGCAGTACTTC.

This clone turned up a few times. The chain couples TRBV28 to TRBJ1-6; possibly TRBD1 for D (6 bases). Deletions cut 2 bases from V and 14 bases from J, with 16 bases between. The CDR3 is 14 residues long. CDR1 is MDHEN, CDR2 SYDVKM, per germline. CDR3 nucleotides: TGTGCCAGCAGTTTAATTAGGGGGAATTCTGCCCTCCACTTT. It yields the protein CASSLIRGNSALHF. The whole variable domain, remainder taken from reference TRBV28 and TRBJ1-6, is DVKVTQSSRYLVKRTGEKVFLECVQDMDHENMFWYRQDPGLGLRLIYFSYDVKMKEKGDIPEGYSVSREKKERFSLILESASTNQTSMYLCASSLIRGNSALHFGNGTRLTVT.

The V and J genes are TRBV5-1 and TRBJ1-1; D is ambiguous. V was shortened by 2 bases and J by 1 base, with 12 bases between the two germline ends. In germline, CDR1 is SGHRS, CDR2 YFSETQ. The length of the CDR3 is 15 residues. DNA for the CDR3: TGCGCCAGCAGCTTCCGGGTCGGCGAGAACACTGAAGCTTTCTTT. The encoded protein is CASSFRVGENTEAFF.

This CDR3 reads CASDRYRALGNTIYF. The CDR3 DNA is TGTGCCAGCGATCGGTACAGGGCCCTAGGAAACACCATATATTTT. This chain connects TRBV6-4 to TRBJ1-3; D is possibly TRBD1 (6 bases). The CDR3 loop spans 15 amino acids. The germline gives CDR1 MRHNA, CDR2 SNTAGT. Trimming removed 8 bases from V and 4 bases from J, with 18 bases in between.

This CDR3 reads CASSGRQSNQPQHF. The CDR3 DNA reads TGTGCCAGCAGTGGGCGACAGAGCAATCAGCCCCAGCATTTT. V usage is TRBV6-1 and J usage is TRBJ1-5; tentative D call: TRBD1 (5 bases). The CDR3 spans 14 residues. Germline V gene lookup returns CDR1 MNHNS and CDR2 SASEGT. V was clipped by 4 bases and J by 1 base, with 8 bases between them.

The chain combines TRBV9 with TRBJ1-4; TRBD1 agrees at 9 bases. This CDR3 is 16 amino acids long. The germline CDR1 and CDR2 sequences are SGDLS and YYNGEE. With V trimmed by 0 bases and J by 8 bases, 8 bases remained unmatched. CDR3 coding DNA: TGTGCCAGCAGCGTAGTCCCGGACAGGGGTGGAGAAAAACTGTTTTTT. As protein: CASSVVPDRGGEKLFF. Full variable domain (outside the CDR3, taken from reference TRBV9 and TRBJ1-4): DSGVTQTPKHLITATGQRVTLRCSPRSGDLSVYWYQQSLDQGLQFLIQYYNGEERAKGNILERFSAQQFPDLHSELNLSSLELGDSALYFCASSVVPDRGGEKLFFGSGTQLSVL.

The chain joins TRBV11-2 to TRBJ2-7; the match to TRBD1 covers 7 bases. The V and J ends lost 2 bases and 1 base, in that order; junction bases with no gene match: 2. CDR3 length: 14 amino acids. Germline values: CDR1 SGHAT, CDR2 FQNNGV. The CDR3 bases are TGTGCCAGCAGCTTACAGGGGGAATCCTACGAGCAGTACTTC. Its protein product is CASSLQGESYEQYF.

The CDR3 DNA reads TGCGCCAGCAGCCAAGTCGGGGGGACCTACGAGCAGTACTTC. Protein sequence: CASSQVGGTYEQYF. The chain couples TRBV4-1 to TRBJ2-5, with 7 bases aligning to TRBD2. The J call may be faulty, since TRBJ2-7 better matches the DNA end. CDR3 length equals 14 residues. The germline V gene has CDR1 MGHRA and CDR2 YSYEKL.

The chain joins TRBV15 to TRBJ1-4; possible D gene TRBD1, 5 bases. The CDR3 has 16 amino acids. Germline V gives CDR1 LNHNV, CDR2 YYDKDF (reference sequence). V was clipped by 5 bases and J by 9 bases, with 22 bases between them. CDR3 sequence reads: CATSLYPGTVNQKLFF. The CDR3 region has the DNA TGTGCCACCAGCTTGTACCCGGGGACTGTGAATCAAAAACTGTTTTTT.

There are a few counts of this clone. The V and J genes are TRBV13 and TRBJ2-2; 14 bases fit TRBD2. The length of the CDR3 is 15 residues. Losses at the gene ends were 4 bases for V and 7 bases for J; bases not matched to a gene: 2. The germline CDR1 and CDR2 sequences are PRHDT and FYEKMQ (reference sequence). CDR3 loop: CASSYGTSGSGELFF. In DNA form, the CDR3 reads TGTGCCAGCAGCTACGGGACTAGCGGGAGCGGGGAGCTGTTTTTT.

The chain employs TRBV23-1 and TRBJ1-5; TRBD1 matches 10 bases. TRBV23-1 is identified as an open reading frame with a role that is uncertain. V lost 3 bases and J lost 7; bases outside the gene matches: 12. The CDR3 consists of 17 residues. CDR3 nucleotides: TGCGCCAGCAGTCACCCAACCGGGACAGGGGACAGACAGCCCCAGCATTTT. It codes for CASSHPTGTGDRQPQHF.

This clone has just a few counts. The rearrangement uses TRBV11-2 and TRBJ1-2; the D is unclear. Germline assignment: CDR1 SGHAT and CDR2 FQNNGV. The CDR3 has 16 residues. Trimming removed 4 bases from V and 2 bases from J, with 17 bases in between. CDR3 DNA sequence: TGTGCCAGCAGCTGGGTGTCGGGGAACGAGAACTATGGCTACACCTTC. Amino acids: CASSWVSGNENYGYTF.

The chain recombines TRBV7-8 with TRBJ1-2, with D maybe TRBD1 (6 bases). Germline V gene sequence: CDR1 SGHVS, CDR2 FQNEAQ. V dropped 1 base and J dropped 4 bases, with 13 bases sitting between them. The CDR3 is 15 amino acids. The CDR3 bases are TGTGCCAGCAGCTTAGTTTTGGACAGAGTCTATGGCTACACCTTC. This codes for CASSLVLDRVYGYTF.

The chain joins TRBV4-2 to TRBJ2-6, with D perhaps matching TRBD2 (7 bases). V was shortened by 3 bases and J by 0 bases, with 15 bases between the two germline ends. CDR3 length: 18 amino acids. Germline V gene lookup returns CDR1 LGHNA and CDR2 YNFKEQ. In DNA, the CDR3 is TGTGCCAGCAGCCACCCCGGCGGGGGCTCCTCTGGGGCCAACGTCCTGACTTTC. It codes for CASSHPGGGSSGANVLTF.

The chain employs TRBV9 and TRBJ2-3, with 8 bases that match TRBD2. Germline values: CDR1 SGDLS, CDR2 YYNGEE. This CDR3 comprises 16 residues. J gave up 2 bases and V 6 bases, and 11 bases lay outside the gene matches. The CDR3: CASTGGVGRFTDTQYF. CDR3 DNA sequence: TGTGCCAGCACCGGGGGGGTCGGGCGGTTCACAGATACGCAGTATTTT.

The rearrangement uses TRBV5-1 and TRBJ2-3; 7 bases are a match to TRBD2. The CDR3 consists of 16 residues. CDR1 and CDR2 from the germline V gene are SGHRS and YFSETQ. V trimming: 4 bases; J trimming: 1 base; junction bases outside the gene matches: 9. The CDR3 protein is CASSPGTGGRTDTQYF. The DNA for the CDR3 is TGCGCCAGCAGCCCGGGGACGGGGGGACGCACAGATACGCAGTATTTT.

This chain joins TRBV5-1 and TRBJ2-5; 14 positions match TRBD2. CDR1 and CDR2 (germline): SGHRS, YFSETQ. This CDR3 contains 16 residues. V was pared by 4 bases and J by 4 bases, with 6 bases of the junction left unmatched. DNA for the CDR3: TGCGCCAGCAGCGGGGGACTAGCGGGGGCCCCAGAGACCCAGTACTTC. It codes for CASSGGLAGAPETQYF. Based on the CDR3 plus reference TRBV5-1 and TRBJ2-5, the full variable domain is KAGVTQTPRYLIKTRGQQVTLSCSPISGHRSVSWYQQTPGQGLQFLFEYFSETQRNKGNFPGRFSGRQFSNSRSEMNVSTLELGDSALYLCASSGGLAGAPETQYFGPGTRLLVL.

V gene TRBV5-1 combines with J gene TRBJ1-4; D is possibly TRBD1 (5 bases). The CDR3 has 15 residues. Germline CDR1 reads SGHRS; CDR2 reads YFSETQ. Trimming left V 4 bases short and J 1 base short, with 11 bases between. As DNA, the CDR3 is TGCGCCAGCAGCCAGGGCACAGGAACTAATGAAAAACTGTTTTTT. Its protein is CASSQGTGTNEKLFF.

The chain couples TRBV19 to TRBJ2-3; the match to TRBD2 covers 15 bases. Germline CDR1 is LNHDA and CDR2 is SQIVND (reference sequence). Unmatched junction bases numbered 3, after V lost 5 bases and J lost 3 bases. This CDR3 has 16 amino acids. In nucleotides, the CDR3 is TGTGCCAGTAGTTCAGGGACTAGCGGGAGGACAGATACGCAGTATTTT. Translation gives CASSSGTSGRTDTQYF.

This clone was observed a few times. This chain uses TRBV19 with TRBJ1-5; 7 positions agree with TRBD1. The CDR3 totals 14 residues. The germline V gene has CDR1 LNHDA and CDR2 SQIVND (reference sequence). The V segment lost 6 bases and the J segment 3 bases; nucleotides outside the gene matches: 5. In DNA, the CDR3 is TGTGCCAGTAGCCCGACAGGGCCCAATCAGCCCCAGCATTTT. It specifies CASSPTGPNQPQHF.

The chain is built from TRBV9 and TRBJ2-1; D gene unclear. Germline V gives CDR1 SGDLS, CDR2 YYNGEE. The CDR3 contains 13 residues. V lost 2 bases and J lost 0, with 3 bases in between. The CDR3 DNA follows: TGTGCCAGCAGCGTTAACTCCTACAATGAGCAGTTCTTC. Translated, it gives CASSVNSYNEQFF.

The chain combines TRBV9 with TRBJ1-2; D is perhaps TRBD1 (6 bases). Trimming pared 3 bases from V and 4 bases from J, leaving 10 bases between. The CDR3 extends over 13 amino acids. CDR1 is SGDLS, CDR2 YYNGEE, per germline. CDR3 nucleotides: TGTGCCAGCAGCGGGGTCAGGGGCTATGGCTACACCTTC. As protein: CASSGVRGYGYTF. The full variable domain, completed using reference TRBV9 and TRBJ1-2, is DSGVTQTPKHLITATGQRVTLRCSPRSGDLSVYWYQQSLDQGLQFLIQYYNGEERAKGNILERFSAQQFPDLHSELNLSSLELGDSALYFCASSGVRGYGYTFGSGTRLTVV.

The V gene is TRBV2, the J gene TRBJ2-7, with 8 bases identical to TRBD2. With 6 bases clipped from V and 4 bases from J, the junction kept 8 bases outside the gene matches. This CDR3 contains 14 residues. Germline V gene data show CDR1 as SNHLY and CDR2 as FYNNEI. For the CDR3, the DNA is TGTGCCAGCAGGGTCGGGACTAGTATATACGAGCAGTACTTC. Its protein is CASRVGTSIYEQYF.

This chain connects TRBV5-5 to TRBJ2-7; TRBD1 matches 9 bases. Trimming cost V 1 base and J 7 bases; bases outside gene matches: 12. CDR3 length: 16 amino acids. Germline loops: CDR1 SGHKS, CDR2 YYEKEE (reference sequence). The DNA for the CDR3 is TGTGCCAGCAGCTTGTCCGAACAGGGGGCTGTAAGGGAGCAGTACTTC. Translation: CASSLSEQGAVREQYF.